This T cell receptor beta chain was obtained from a study of OX40 agonist ivuxolimab in advanced cancers. Study at large: Those treated in dose escalation had hepatocellular carcinoma, melanoma, renal cell cancer or head and neck cancer.

Assay used: immunoSEQ multiplex PCR; TCRdb lists only in-frame clones, some missing. Of about 110,000 clones listed, more than 70% are singletons. In germline, CDR1 is SNHLY, CDR2 FYNNEI. The CDR3 length is 16 residues. The ends lost 5 bases at V and 1 base at J; junction bases unmatched: 4. Peripheral blood came from all dose cohorts at three timepoints. Study-level points and caveats: Expanded peripheral T cells had an undetermined antigen specificity.

With regard to this clone: Its specificity is not known.

This receptor was taken from an adult with an advanced solid tumor such as melanoma, head and neck, liver or kidney cancer. The V and J genes are TRBV2 and TRBJ2-3; 12 nucleotides agree with TRBD1. The sample was CD4+ or CD8+ T cells sorted from blood, taken in a trial of the OX40 agonist ivuxolimab. The CDR3 coding sequence is TGTGCCAGCAGTAAGGGACAGGGGGCAGGCACAGATACGCAGTATTTT. It yields the protein CASSKGQGAGTDTQYF. Full variable domain (remainder filled in from reference TRBV2 and TRBJ2-3): EPEVTQTPSHQVTQMGQEVILRCVPISNHLYFYWYRQILGQKVEFLVSFYNNEISEKSEIFDDQFSVERPDGSNFTLKIRSTKLEDSAMYFCASSKGQGAGTDTQYFGPGTRLTVL.